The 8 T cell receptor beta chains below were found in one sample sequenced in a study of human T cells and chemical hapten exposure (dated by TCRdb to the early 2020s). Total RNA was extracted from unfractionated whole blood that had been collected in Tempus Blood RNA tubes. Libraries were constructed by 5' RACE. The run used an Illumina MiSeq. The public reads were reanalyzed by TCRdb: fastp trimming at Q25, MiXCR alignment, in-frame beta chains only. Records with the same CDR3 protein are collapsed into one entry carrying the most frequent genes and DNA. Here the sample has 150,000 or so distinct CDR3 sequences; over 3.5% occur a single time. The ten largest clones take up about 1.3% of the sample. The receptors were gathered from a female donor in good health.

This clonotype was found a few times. CDR3 residues: CSARGLAGRTGELFF. The CDR3, as DNA: TGCAGTGCTAGAGGACTAGCGGGGCGCACCGGGGAGCTGTTTTTT. The chain uses TRBV20-1 and TRBJ2-2, with 11 positions matching TRBD2. CDR1 and CDR2 from the germline V gene are DFQATT and SNEGSKA (reference sequence). This CDR3 has 15 amino acids. After removal of 1 base from V and 4 bases from J, the junction contained 2 bases not matched to a gene.

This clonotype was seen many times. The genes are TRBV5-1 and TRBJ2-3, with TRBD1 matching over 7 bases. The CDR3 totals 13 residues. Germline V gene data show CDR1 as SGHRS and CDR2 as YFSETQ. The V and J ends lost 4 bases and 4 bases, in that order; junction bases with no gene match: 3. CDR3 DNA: TGCGCCAGCAGCAGAGGGGGCTCAGATACGCAGTATTTT. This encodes CASSRGGSDTQYF.

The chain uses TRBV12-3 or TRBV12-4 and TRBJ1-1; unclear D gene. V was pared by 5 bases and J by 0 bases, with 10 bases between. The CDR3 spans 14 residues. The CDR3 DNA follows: TGTGCCAGCAGTCCTGATGGGGTGAACACTGAAGCTTTCTTT. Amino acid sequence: CASSPDGVNTEAFF.

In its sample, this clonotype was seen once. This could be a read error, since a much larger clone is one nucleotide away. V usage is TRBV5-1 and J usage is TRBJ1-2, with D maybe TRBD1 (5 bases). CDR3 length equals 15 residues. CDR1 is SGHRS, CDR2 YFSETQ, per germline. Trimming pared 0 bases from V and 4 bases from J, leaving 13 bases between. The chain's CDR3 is CASSLDGRVPYGYTF. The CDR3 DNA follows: TGCGCCAGCAGCTTGGATGGCAGGGTGCCCTATGGCTACACCTTC.

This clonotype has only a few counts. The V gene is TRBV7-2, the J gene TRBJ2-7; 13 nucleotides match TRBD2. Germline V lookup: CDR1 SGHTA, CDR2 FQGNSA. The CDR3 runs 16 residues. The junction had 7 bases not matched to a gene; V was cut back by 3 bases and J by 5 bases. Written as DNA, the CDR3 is TGTGCCAGCAGCTTGGGACTAGCGGGGACACCCGACGAGCAGTACTTC. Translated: CASSLGLAGTPDEQYF.

In nucleotides, the CDR3 is TGTGCCAGCAGATGTAGATACACAGATACGCAGTATTTT. Translation gives CASRCRYTDTQYF. The chain is built from TRBV7-8 and TRBJ2-3; D unresolved. The CDR3 has 13 amino acids. Deletions cut 6 bases from V and 2 bases from J, with 9 bases between. The germline V gene has CDR1 SGHVS and CDR2 FQNEAQ.

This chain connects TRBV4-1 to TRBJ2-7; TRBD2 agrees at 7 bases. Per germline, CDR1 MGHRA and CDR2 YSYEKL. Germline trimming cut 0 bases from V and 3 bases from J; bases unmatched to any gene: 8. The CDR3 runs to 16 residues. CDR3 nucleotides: TGCGCCAGCAGCCAAGATTGGGGGGGGATAAACTACGAGCAGTACTTC. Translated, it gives CASSQDWGGINYEQYF.

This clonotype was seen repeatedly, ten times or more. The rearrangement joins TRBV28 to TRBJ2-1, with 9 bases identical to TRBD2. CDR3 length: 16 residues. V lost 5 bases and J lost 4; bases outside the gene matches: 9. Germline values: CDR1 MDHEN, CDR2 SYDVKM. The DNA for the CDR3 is TGTGCCAGCAGTCCAATGGTAGCGGGGGCTTACAATGAGCAGTTCTTC. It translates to CASSPMVAGAYNEQFF.